A single sample gave rise to the 14 T cell receptor beta chains below, sequenced in a study of cytomegalovirus exposure and HLA in healthy donors. Vbeta (60) and Jbeta (13) primers were used in the PCR. TCRdb's copy holds only in-frame clones and misses some; the assay was immunoSEQ multiplex PCR. The sample yields 110,000 to 150,000 clones, roughly 76% seen once. Specimen: PBMCs. Every receptor here comes from a female donor in good health and CMV-seronegative.

The V call is TRBV19, the J call TRBJ2-1; 7 bases are shared with TRBD2. Per germline, CDR1 LNHDA and CDR2 SQIVND (reference sequence). Trimming cost V 3 bases and J 6 bases; bases outside gene matches: 8. The CDR3 runs to 15 residues. In DNA, the CDR3 is TGTGCCAGTAGTATCGGTGGCGGGAGTATCAATGAGCAGTTCTTC. The encoded protein is CASSIGGGSINEQFF.

This clone was counted only a few times. V is TRBV10-3 and J is TRBJ2-7; a possible D gene is TRBD1 (6 bases). Germline CDR1 and CDR2: ENHRY and SYGVKD. This CDR3 is built from 14 residues. V lost 5 bases and J lost 0, with 11 bases in between. The CDR3 nucleotides read TGTGCCATCAGTCACAGGGATGTCTCCTACGAGCAGTACTTC. The encoded protein is CAISHRDVSYEQYF.

This sequence joins TRBV9 and TRBJ2-1; 10 nucleotides line up with TRBD2. J lost 7 bases, V lost 0 bases, and 4 bases had no gene match. The CDR3 length is 15 residues. Germline V gives CDR1 SGDLS, CDR2 YYNGEE. The CDR3 is CASSVVSGGVNEQFF. The CDR3 coding sequence is TGTGCCAGCAGCGTAGTAAGCGGGGGGGTGAATGAGCAGTTCTTC. Full variable domain (rest looked up from reference TRBV9 and TRBJ2-1): DSGVTQTPKHLITATGQRVTLRCSPRSGDLSVYWYQQSLDQGLQFLIQYYNGEERAKGNILERFSAQQFPDLHSELNLSSLELGDSALYFCASSVVSGGVNEQFFGPGTRLTVL.

This clone occurred once. The gene calls are TRBV18 and TRBJ2-5; D not certain. The CDR3 runs 13 residues. Germline V CDR1 and CDR2: KGHSH, LQKENI. The V and J ends lost 0 bases and 1 base respectively, with 3 bases between them. The CDR3 protein is CASSPPVQETQYF. The CDR3 region has the DNA TGTGCCAGCTCACCACCCGTCCAAGAGACCCAGTACTTC.

The V call is TRBV30, the J call TRBJ1-3; D is unresolved. This CDR3 has 16 residues. The germline V gene encodes CDR1 GTSNPN and CDR2 SVGIG (reference sequence). Trimming shortened V by 3 bases and J by 0 bases, and 15 bases separated the two germline ends. The CDR3 DNA reads TGTGCCTGGAGGCCTCGTGGCGGTGGCTCTGGAAACACCATATATTTT. As protein: CAWRPRGGGSGNTIYF.

This clone was detected once. V and J are TRBV9 and TRBJ2-2, with 7 bases identical to TRBD2. Germline trimming cut 1 base from V and 4 bases from J; bases unmatched to any gene: 16. Germline CDR1 and CDR2: SGDLS and YYNGEE. The CDR3 sequence is 19 residues long. The CDR3 spells CASSVIEGGQLWGTGELFF. As DNA, the CDR3 is TGTGCCAGCAGCGTAATCGAGGGAGGGCAACTTTGGGGCACCGGGGAGCTGTTTTTT.

This chain links TRBV5-4 with TRBJ1-2; the D is unclear. Germline CDR1 is SGHNT and CDR2 is YYREEE (reference sequence). The V and J ends lost 4 bases and 8 bases respectively, with 27 bases between them. There are 17 residues in the CDR3. CDR3 DNA sequence: TGTGCCAGCAGCCCGGCGGGTGGGCCCATCTCGCTAAGGGGCTACACCTTC. Translated: CASSPAGGPISLRGYTF.

The V and J genes are TRBV27 and TRBJ1-3, with D hard to call. CDR1 and CDR2 (germline): MNHEY, SMNVEV (reference sequence). V was trimmed by 5 bases and J by 0 bases, leaving 11 bases between them. The CDR3 extends over 15 amino acids. Here the CDR3 reads CASSANFFSGNTIYF. DNA for the CDR3: TGTGCCAGCAGTGCTAATTTCTTCTCTGGAAACACCATATATTTT.

The chain has TRBV11-3 and TRBJ1-2; D might be TRBD1 (6 bases). Looked up from germline, CDR1 is SGHNT and CDR2 is YENEEA. The CDR3 runs to 12 residues. With 4 bases removed from V and 3 bases from J, the gap between germline ends came to 6 bases. Written as DNA, the CDR3 is TGTGCCAGCAGCTCAGGGGACTATGGCTACACCTTC. Translating gives CASSSGDYGYTF.

V and J are TRBV2 and TRBJ1-6, with D maybe TRBD1 (6 bases). Trimming left V 10 bases short and J 6 bases short, with 22 bases between. Germline CDR1 and CDR2: SNHLY and FYNNEI. The length of the CDR3 is 16 residues. The CDR3 is CATDPAAGAGNSPLHF. DNA of the CDR3: TGTGCCACCGATCCAGCGGCAGGGGCTGGTAATTCACCCCTCCACTTT.

The CDR3 is CASSLGGETADTQYF. In DNA form, the CDR3 reads TGTGCCAGCAGCCTTGGGGGGGAGACCGCAGATACGCAGTATTTT. This chain connects TRBV7-6 to TRBJ2-3; 7 nucleotides align to TRBD2. Germline lookup yields CDR1 SGHVS and CDR2 FNYEAQ. The CDR3 is 15 residues long. J was trimmed by 4 bases and V by 5 bases; bases with no gene match: 9.

The rearrangement uses TRBV5-6 and TRBJ2-7; perhaps TRBD2 as D (5 bases). Germline V lookup: CDR1 SGHDT, CDR2 YYEEEE. Trimming stripped 4 bases from V and 2 bases from J, with 13 bases between. The CDR3 spans 14 residues. The CDR3 is CASSPFGVAYEQYF. The CDR3 coding sequence is TGTGCCAGCAGCCCGTTCGGGGTTGCCTACGAGCAGTACTTC. Full variable domain (missing parts from reference TRBV5-6 and TRBJ2-7): DAGVTQSPTHLIKTRGQQVTLRCSPKSGHDTVSWYQQALGQGPQFIFQYYEEEERQRGNFPDRFSGHQFPNYSSELNVNALLLGDSALYLCASSPFGVAYEQYFGPGTRLTVT.

This clone was recorded a few times. The rearrangement links TRBV5-6 to TRBJ1-5; TRBD1 matches 7 bases. The CDR3 runs 13 residues. Germline assignment: CDR1 SGHDT and CDR2 YYEEEE. The J segment lost 7 bases and the V segment lost 0 bases, leaving 1 base of the junction unmatched. CDR3 protein: CASSLDRGQPQHF. As DNA, the CDR3 is TGTGCCAGCAGCTTGGACAGGGGCCAGCCCCAGCATTTT.

This chain links TRBV10-3 with TRBJ1-2, with D unclear. The CDR3 has 12 amino acids. The V gene lost 6 bases and the J gene lost 4 bases, with 9 bases spanning the gap. From germline, CDR1 is ENHRY and CDR2 SYGVKD. The CDR3 nucleotides read TGTGCCATCAGCAGCGGGGTCTATGGCTACACCTTC. Translated, it gives CAISSGVYGYTF.